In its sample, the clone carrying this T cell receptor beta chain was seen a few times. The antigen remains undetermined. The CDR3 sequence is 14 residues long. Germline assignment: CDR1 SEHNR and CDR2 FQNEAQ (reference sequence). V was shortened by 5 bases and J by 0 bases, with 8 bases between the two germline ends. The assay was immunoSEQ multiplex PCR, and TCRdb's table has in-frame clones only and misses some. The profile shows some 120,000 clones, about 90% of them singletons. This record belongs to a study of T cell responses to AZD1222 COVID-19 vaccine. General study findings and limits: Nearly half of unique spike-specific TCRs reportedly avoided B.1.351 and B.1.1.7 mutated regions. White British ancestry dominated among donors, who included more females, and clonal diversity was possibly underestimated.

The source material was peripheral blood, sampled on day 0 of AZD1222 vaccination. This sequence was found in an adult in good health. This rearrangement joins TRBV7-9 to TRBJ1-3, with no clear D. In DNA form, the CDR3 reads TGTGCCAGCAGCGTCAGTAACTCTGGAAACACCATATATTTT. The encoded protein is CASSVSNSGNTIYF.